This TCR beta chain is drawn from a study of OX40 agonist ivuxolimab in advanced cancers. Some clones are missing from TCRdb's copy, which holds only in-frame ones; the method was immunoSEQ multiplex PCR. The sample carries 60,000 to 70,000 clones, around 87% recorded once. Germline lookup yields CDR1 SGHVS and CDR2 FNYEAQ. V dropped 5 bases and J dropped 5; count of bases not matched to a gene: 8. There are 15 residues in the CDR3. Sample: CD4+ or CD8+ T cells sorted from blood, taken in a trial of the OX40 agonist ivuxolimab. This receptor was taken from an adult with an advanced solid tumor such as melanoma, head and neck, liver or kidney cancer. The rearrangement joins TRBV7-6 to TRBJ1-5; 8 bases are shared with TRBD1. The CDR3 spells CASSIGQGPDQPQHF. The CDR3 bases are TGTGCCAGCAGCATCGGACAGGGCCCAGATCAGCCCCAGCATTTT.